This T cell receptor beta chain was found in a study of OX40 agonist ivuxolimab in advanced cancers. TCRdb keeps only in-frame clones here, not all; method: immunoSEQ multiplex PCR. The table shows 70,000 to 85,000 clones, with 85% to 95% occurring only once. This CDR3 has 15 residues. Trimming stripped 3 bases from V and 4 bases from J, with 10 bases between. CDR1 is MDHEN, CDR2 SYDVKM, per germline. The receptor was isolated from an adult with an advanced solid tumor such as melanoma, head and neck, liver or kidney cancer. This chain uses TRBV28 with TRBJ2-6; no definite D call. This material consisted of CD4+ or CD8+ T cells sorted from blood, taken in a trial of the OX40 agonist ivuxolimab. This chain's CDR3 is CASSFLGSGANVLTF. The CDR3 DNA is TGTGCCAGCAGTTTCCTGGGGTCCGGGGCCAACGTCCTGACTTTC.